Sequencing of this T cell receptor (beta chain) was carried out in a study of blood T cell repertoires in COVID-19. Study-wide context: The United States, Italy and Spain supplied acute and convalescent COVID-19 samples. Sample material is recorded as cDNA or gDNA derived from T cells, B-cell-depleted T cells, or PBMCs.

Germline values: CDR1 SGHTS, CDR2 YDEGEE. Trimming cost V 5 bases and J 0 bases, with 7 bases left between them. The CDR3 sequence is 13 residues long. Original data processing: By means of reference gene primer amplification, nucleated cell counts were estimated. Profiling relied on immunoSEQ multiplex PCR, and the TCRdb table lists in-frame clones only, not all of them. From that table come the V and J calls and clone size; the DNA was used to work out D and trimming. The table lists fewer than 250,000 clones, around four fifths of them singletons. The chain joins TRBV5-8 to TRBJ2-3; D is possibly TRBD2 (5 bases). Sequencing input: peripheral blood. The receptor comes from an older woman with active or convalescent COVID-19. CDR3 coding DNA: TGTGCCAGCAGGGACTGGAGCACAGATACGCAGTATTTT. This translates into CASRDWSTDTQYF.